The rows below give T cell receptor beta chains drawn from one sample of a study of cytomegalovirus exposure and HLA in healthy donors. Generated by immunoSEQ multiplex PCR, the TCRdb table keeps only in-frame clones and is missing some. Among around 150,000 clones listed, around two thirds were seen once. Sequenced: PBMCs. All receptors derive from a male donor in good health and CMV-seronegative. The CDR3 runs from the conserved cysteine through the conserved F or W. Each record gives: J gene, V gene, clone size, CDR3 protein. Clone size appears in some rows only: once, few, many, or a class for an expanded clone.

>TRBJ1-1|TRBV5-4|few
CASSFLDRRNTEAFF
>TRBJ1-2|TRBV6-6|.
CASSSRQIANYGYTF
>TRBJ2-7|TRBV27|few
CASRFGTGLAYEQYF
>TRBJ1-4|TRBV19|.
CASSASGGRNEKLFF
>TRBJ1-2|TRBV6-5|.
CATSLTGKGHGYTF
>TRBJ2-3|TRBV28|.
CASSRAGEGHTQYF
>TRBJ1-3|TRBV9|once
CASSVTGVPGNTIYF
>TRBJ2-5|TRBV2|.
CASSTYRGARETQYF
>TRBJ2-7|TRBV27|once
CASSTRSGLDYEQYF
>TRBJ2-7|TRBV7-9|once
CSSSFYRVHEQYF
>TRBJ2-7|TRBV7-9|.
CASSTTGNGEQYF
>TRBJ2-7|TRBV4-2|few
CASSQDTLRGVREQYF
>TRBJ2-3|TRBV7-3|.
CASSSLAGGKDTQYF
>TRBJ2-1|TRBV6-5|.
CASRGVYNEQFF
>TRBJ2-1|TRBV12-2|few
CASRLAPGTAPYNEQFF
>TRBJ2-5|TRBV5-1|once
CASTLGTGKETQYF
>TRBJ1-6|TRBV19|.
CASRKQVDSPLHF
>TRBJ1-1|TRBV6-5|few
CASSYGAGEAFF
>TRBJ2-1|TRBV12-2|.
CASRLAAGRGGYNEQFF
>TRBJ2-3|TRBV4-3|.
CASSPRDRGRTDTQYF
>TRBJ2-3|TRBV28|.
CASSFEKGATDTQYF
>TRBJ2-1|TRBV29-1|few
CSVEEAGTGVNEQFF
>TRBJ1-2|TRBV19|few
CASTNRGLVDGYTF
>TRBJ2-3|TRBV7-9|.
CPSSPGGGVRDTQYF
>TRBJ2-5|TRBV2|.
CASSEARETQYF
>TRBJ2-2|TRBV27|.
CASRSTGIGTGELFF
>TRBJ1-6|TRBV5-6|.
CASSSTGDPYNSPLHF
>TRBJ2-7|TRBV18|.
CASSPSVAGGDEQYF
>TRBJ1-1|TRBV19|few
CASSPRADTEAFF
>TRBJ2-7|TRBV20-1|.
CSALLRHEQYF
>TRBJ2-2|TRBV7-3|.
CASSFNSPPNTGELFF
>TRBJ1-6|TRBV19|few
CASSIQNSPLHF
>TRBJ1-2|TRBV28|.
CASKVPGGRYGYTF
>TRBJ2-5|TRBV6-6|.
CASSTSGEQYF
>TRBJ1-2|TRBV7-9|.
CASSLARGTGYYGYTF
>TRBJ2-5|TRBV4-1|.
CASSQARRDRRQETQYF
>TRBJ2-7|TRBV7-9|.
CASADGDRTYEQYF
>TRBJ2-2|TRBV11-2|few
CASSLGSGPGELFF
>TRBJ2-1|TRBV4-1|.
CASSQAPFRGGLEQFF